The source of this T cell receptor (beta chain) is a study of shared T cell receptors in the human thymus. Some clones are missing from TCRdb's copy, which holds only in-frame ones; the method was immunoSEQ multiplex PCR. The table records 550,000 to 800,000 clones, roughly 88% of them present only once. This clone occurred a few times. This CDR3 comprises 15 residues. Germline V gene data show CDR1 as SNHLY and CDR2 as FYNNEI. Trimming stripped 1 base from V and 1 base from J, with 10 bases between. The sample was also reused in another study, on human thymus T cells. From that second work: Having corrective surgery for congenital heart defects, healthy Finnish infants were the ones who donated. Corrective cardiac operations yielded the resected thymus tissue.

Sequencing input: thymocytes. The clonotype was recovered from a girl younger than two with a congenital heart defect. The J gene is TRBJ1-1, the V gene TRBV2; weak D call: TRBD1 (6 bases). This CDR3 is CASSEGQGRNTEAFF. CDR3 nucleotides: TGTGCCAGCAGTGAAGGGCAGGGGCGGAACACTGAAGCTTTCTTT.